Each of the 30 T cell receptor beta chains below was sequenced from the same sample in a study of identifying expanded T cells in peripheral blood. Data came from immunoSEQ multiplex PCR; TCRdb stores just in-frame clones and leaves some out. The table lists about 89,000 clones, around 88% of them singletons. Specimen: blood. These receptor sequences come from a person aged 18 to 75 in good health.

This clone was found once. The rearrangement joins TRBV28 to TRBJ2-3; D gene uncertain. V was cut by 6 bases and J by 3 bases, with 13 bases left in between. Germline loops: CDR1 MDHEN, CDR2 SYDVKM. CDR3 length: 14 amino acids. CDR3 bases: TGTGCCAGCAGAGCGTACCTAGAGACAGATACGCAGTATTTT. Translated: CASRAYLETDTQYF.

This clone was seen just once. The chain carries TRBV15 and TRBJ2-2, with unresolved D. Germline CDR1 reads LNHNV; CDR2 reads YYDKDF (reference sequence). The V gene lost 0 bases and the J gene lost 1 base, with 3 bases spanning the gap. The CDR3 totals 14 residues. This CDR3 reads CATSRDRNTGELFF. The DNA of the CDR3 is TGTGCCACCAGCAGAGATAGGAACACCGGGGAGCTGTTTTTT.

The chain has TRBV4-1 and TRBJ2-7, with 10 positions matching TRBD1. This CDR3 contains 17 residues. The J segment lost 1 base and the V segment lost 0 bases, leaving 6 bases of the junction unmatched. Germline lookup yields CDR1 MGHRA and CDR2 YSYEKL. The CDR3: CASSQEGGTGVSYEQYF. The CDR3 region has the DNA TGCGCCAGCAGCCAAGAGGGGGGGACAGGGGTATCCTACGAGCAGTACTTC.

This clone has just one count. The J gene is TRBJ2-7, the V gene TRBV28; the match to TRBD1 covers 7 bases. There are 14 residues in the CDR3. Germline assignment: CDR1 MDHEN and CDR2 SYDVKM. Trimming removed 3 bases from V and 1 base from J; junction bases left unmatched: 3. Written as DNA, the CDR3 is TGTGCCAGCAGTTTTGGGACAGCGTCCTACGAGCAGTACTTC. Encoded protein: CASSFGTASYEQYF.

The chain carries TRBV5-1 and TRBJ1-6; D is possibly TRBD1 (5 bases). CDR3 size: 17 residues. V lost 2 bases and J 5 bases, leaving 17 bases between the germline ends. Germline V gives CDR1 SGHRS, CDR2 YFSETQ. The CDR3 protein is CASSFGGTRADNSPLHF. In nucleotides, the CDR3 is TGCGCCAGCAGCTTTGGGGGGACCCGGGCCGATAATTCACCCCTCCACTTT. Full variable domain (missing parts from reference TRBV5-1 and TRBJ1-6): KAGVTQTPRYLIKTRGQQVTLSCSPISGHRSVSWYQQTPGQGLQFLFEYFSETQRNKGNFPGRFSGRQFSNSRSEMNVSTLELGDSALYLCASSFGGTRADNSPLHFGNGTRLTVT.

This clone was counted a few times. CDR3 loop: CASSGQSYGYTF. Written as DNA, the CDR3 is TGTGCCAGCAGCGGACAGTCCTATGGCTACACCTTC. The chain uses TRBV27 and TRBJ1-2; tentatively, D is TRBD1 (6 bases). From germline, CDR1 is MNHEY and CDR2 SMNVEV (reference sequence). The V end lost 6 bases, the J end lost 4 bases, and 9 bases lay between the germline ends. There are 12 residues in the CDR3.

The rearrangement uses TRBV27 and TRBJ2-3; D possibly corresponds to TRBD2 (8 bases). V gave up 8 bases and J gave up 14 bases, with 20 bases separating them. This CDR3 is built from 12 residues. The germline CDR1 and CDR2 sequences are MNHEY and SMNVEV (reference sequence). In nucleotides, the CDR3 is TGTGCCAGCGCGCCGGGAGGGGGCATCGTGTATTTT. Translation: CASAPGGGIVYF.

This chain uses TRBV6-6 with TRBJ2-1, with 10 nucleotides matching TRBD2. CDR1 is MNHNY, CDR2 SVGAGI, per germline (reference sequence). The CDR3 length is 15 residues. V gave up 6 bases and J gave up 6 bases; unmatched junction bases: 8. CDR3 in DNA: TGTGCCAGCAGGACACCGGGACTAGCGAGCAATGAGCAGTTCTTC. It specifies CASRTPGLASNEQFF.

In this sample, this clone turned up once. CDR3 residues: CAITGQSNYGYTF. The CDR3 DNA is TGTGCCATTACGGGACAGAGTAACTATGGCTACACCTTC. V usage is TRBV10-3 and J usage is TRBJ1-2, with 7 bases identical to TRBD1. The CDR3 consists of 13 residues. Germline V gene data show CDR1 as ENHRY and CDR2 as SYGVKD. Unmatched junction bases numbered 5, after V lost 9 bases and J lost 1 base.

This clone has a single count. The chain recombines TRBV4-3 with TRBJ1-2; D is uncertain. V was shortened by 0 bases and J by 6 bases, with 11 bases between the two germline ends. Germline V lookup: CDR1 LGHNA, CDR2 YSLEER. CDR3 length equals 14 residues. Written as DNA, the CDR3 is TGCGCCAGCAGCCAAGATACCAGGAGGCATGGCTACACCTTC. This gives the protein CASSQDTRRHGYTF.

This chain links TRBV7-3 with TRBJ2-1; D possibly corresponds to TRBD2 (6 bases). Germline V lookup: CDR1 SGHTA, CDR2 FQGTGA. Between the trimmed V and J ends, which lost 1 base and 9 bases, there was a span of 13 bases. The CDR3 loop spans 14 amino acids. The CDR3 reads CASSLNGGNGEQFF. Written as DNA, the CDR3 is TGTGCCAGCAGCTTAAATGGGGGGAACGGTGAGCAGTTCTTC.

This CDR3 reads CASSDHRGRNTEAFF. In DNA form, the CDR3 reads TGTGCCAGTAGTGACCACAGGGGGCGGAACACTGAAGCTTTCTTT. This chain connects TRBV19 to TRBJ1-1; 9 bases map to TRBD1. The CDR3 has 15 amino acids. Losses at the gene ends were 5 bases for V and 1 base for J; bases not matched to a gene: 5. Per germline, CDR1 LNHDA and CDR2 SQIVND (reference sequence).

The CDR3 DNA is TGTGCCAGCAGCTTTGGGAGCTCCTACGAGCAGTACTTC. As protein: CASSFGSSYEQYF. The chain couples TRBV5-5 to TRBJ2-7, with D perhaps TRBD2 (5 bases). This CDR3 comprises 13 residues. The V gene lost 2 bases and the J gene lost 0 bases, with 6 bases spanning the gap. Germline CDR1 SGHKS, CDR2 YYEKEE (reference sequence).

This rearrangement joins TRBV29-1 to TRBJ2-7; 9 bases are shared with TRBD1. Germline loops: CDR1 SQVTM, CDR2 ANQGSEA. The V and J ends lost 6 bases and 6 bases, in that order; junction bases with no gene match: 12. The CDR3 loop spans 14 amino acids. The CDR3 region is CSVPSGTGSREQYF. In nucleotides, the CDR3 is TGCAGCGTGCCTTCCGGGACAGGGTCCCGCGAGCAGTACTTC.

This clone was seen once. The chain joins TRBV28 to TRBJ1-2; TRBD1 aligns across 8 bases. Germline values: CDR1 MDHEN, CDR2 SYDVKM. CDR3 size: 16 residues. V lost 4 bases, J lost 0 bases, and 7 bases stayed unmatched. Written as DNA, the CDR3 is TGTGCCAGCAGTTCTCCGGGACAGGCGGCTAACTATGGCTACACCTTC. It is translated as CASSSPGQAANYGYTF.

The V gene is TRBV7-2, the J gene TRBJ2-7; TRBD2 matches 14 bases. The V gene end was trimmed by 5 bases and the J gene end by 7 bases; junction bases not matched to a gene: 7. Germline CDR1 SGHTA, CDR2 FQGNSA. The CDR3 contains 15 residues. The CDR3, as DNA: TGTGCCAGCAGCCCCCGACTAGCGGGAGGGGGAGAGCAGTACTTC. Translated, it gives CASSPRLAGGGEQYF.

The chain combines TRBV6-4 with TRBJ2-3; unclear D gene. CDR3 size: 15 residues. Trimming pared 3 bases from V and 4 bases from J, leaving 14 bases between. CDR1 and CDR2 (germline): MRHNA, SNTAGT. The CDR3 DNA reads TGTGCCAGCAGTGAAGGTAGTGGGGTCTCAGATACGCAGTATTTT. Encoded protein: CASSEGSGVSDTQYF.

The chain links TRBV5-4 to TRBJ2-5, with TRBD2 matching 11 bases. The CDR3 spans 16 residues. Germline-derived CDR1 and CDR2 are SGHNT and YYREEE (reference sequence). V lost 4 bases and J lost 7; bases outside the gene matches: 12. For the CDR3, the DNA is TGTGCCAGCAGCACCGGGACTAGCGGCCTCCGTACGACCCAGTACTTC. As protein: CASSTGTSGLRTTQYF.

This clone was seen just once. The chain couples TRBV2 to TRBJ1-1; 7 bases are shared with TRBD1. Germline V gives CDR1 SNHLY, CDR2 FYNNEI. The CDR3 spans 15 residues. V lost 4 bases and J lost 0; bases outside the gene matches: 5. The CDR3 protein is CASSGRQGVNTEAFF. The CDR3 DNA reads TGTGCCAGCAGTGGACGACAGGGAGTGAACACTGAAGCTTTCTTT. Based on the CDR3 plus reference TRBV2 and TRBJ1-1, the full variable domain is EPEVTQTPSHQVTQMGQEVILRCVPISNHLYFYWYRQILGQKVEFLVSFYNNEISEKSEIFDDQFSVERPDGSNFTLKIRSTKLEDSAMYFCASSGRQGVNTEAFFGQGTRLTVV.

The chain has TRBV5-4 and TRBJ2-4; a weak D match, TRBD1 (6 bases). V dropped 4 bases and J dropped 4 bases, with 15 bases sitting between them. The CDR3 is 15 amino acids. CDR1 and CDR2 (germline): SGHNT, YYREEE (reference sequence). The CDR3 spells CASSRPQGSKNIQYF. The CDR3 DNA follows: TGTGCCAGCAGCCGCCCCCAGGGGTCGAAAAACATTCAGTACTTC.

This clone was counted once. The chain combines TRBV5-1 with TRBJ1-1, with a weak D call TRBD1 (5 bases). There are 15 residues in the CDR3. Trimming cost V 4 bases and J 6 bases, with 19 bases left between them. Germline assignment: CDR1 SGHRS and CDR2 YFSETQ. The CDR3 DNA reads TGCGCCAGCAGCGTACAAACCGGGACGTCACCTGAAGCTTTCTTT. The encoded protein is CASSVQTGTSPEAFF.

The CDR3 DNA reads as TGTGCCAGCAGCGTAGGGATACAGGGGGCGGACTATGGCTACACCTTC. Residues: CASSVGIQGADYGYTF. This rearrangement joins TRBV9 to TRBJ1-2, with TRBD1 identical over 9 bases. CDR1 SGDLS and CDR2 YYNGEE come from the germline V gene. The CDR3 spans 16 residues. V gave up 0 bases and J gave up 3 bases; unmatched junction bases: 6. The entire variable domain, with the rest obtained from reference TRBV9 and TRBJ1-2, is as follows: DSGVTQTPKHLITATGQRVTLRCSPRSGDLSVYWYQQSLDQGLQFLIQYYNGEERAKGNILERFSAQQFPDLHSELNLSSLELGDSALYFCASSVGIQGADYGYTFGSGTRLTVV.

The chain joins TRBV6-4 to TRBJ1-6; D is ambiguous. The CDR3 is made up of 13 amino acids. V dropped 0 bases and J dropped 6 bases, with 3 bases sitting between them. Germline V gene lookup returns CDR1 MRHNA and CDR2 SNTAGT. The CDR3 bases are TGTGCCAGCAGTGACTCGCCTAATTCACCCCTCCACTTT. This gives the protein CASSDSPNSPLHF.

DNA for the CDR3: TGTGCCAGCATGGACAGACAAAGCACAGATACGCAGTATTTT. It specifies CASMDRQSTDTQYF. The gene calls are TRBV27 and TRBJ2-3, with D maybe TRBD1 (6 bases). Trimming shortened V by 7 bases and J by 0 bases, and 11 bases separated the two germline ends. Germline-derived CDR1 and CDR2 are MNHEY and SMNVEV (reference sequence). This CDR3 is built from 14 residues.

The CDR3 reads CASSQAGGGRDEKLFF. DNA for the CDR3: TGCGCCAGCAGCCAAGCCGGAGGGGGGCGGGACGAAAAACTGTTTTTT. The chain couples TRBV4-1 to TRBJ1-4, with TRBD1 as a possible D gene (6 bases). Germline loops: CDR1 MGHRA, CDR2 YSYEKL. This CDR3 region has 16 residues. V shed 1 base and J shed 8 bases, with 17 bases lying between them.

The V call is TRBV27, the J call TRBJ2-7; tentative D call: TRBD2 (5 bases). The CDR3 extends over 14 amino acids. CDR1 and CDR2 (germline): MNHEY, SMNVEV (reference sequence). The V end was cut by 5 bases, the J end by 5 bases, with 16 bases between. The chain's CDR3 is CASSPTRAADEQYF. The CDR3, as DNA: TGTGCCAGCAGTCCGACGAGGGCAGCGGACGAGCAGTACTTC.

This clone was seen once. This chain connects TRBV23-1 to TRBJ2-1; 7 bases fit TRBD1. TRBV23-1 is an ORF for which the function is uncertain. The CDR3 covers 15 residues. V shed 4 bases, J shed 4 bases, and the junction held 7 bases outside the gene matches. CDR3 residues: CASSPHRGGYNEQFF. Here the CDR3 DNA reads TGCGCCAGCAGTCCTCACAGGGGTGGGTACAATGAGCAGTTCTTC.

The chain is built from TRBV11-2 and TRBJ1-2; D is unclear. Trimming cost V 3 bases and J 2 bases, with 4 bases left between them. Germline-derived CDR1 and CDR2 are SGHAT and FQNNGV. The CDR3 loop spans 12 amino acids. CDR3 DNA sequence: TGTGCCAGCAGCTTTCGAAACTATGGCTACACCTTC. Protein product: CASSFRNYGYTF.

The chain combines TRBV5-1 with TRBJ1-6; TRBD1 aligns across 9 bases. Losses at the gene ends were 1 base for V and 9 bases for J; bases not matched to a gene: 8. This CDR3 is built from 16 residues. Germline V gives CDR1 SGHRS, CDR2 YFSETQ. CDR3 loop: CASSLSGTGSSSPLHF. Written as DNA, the CDR3 is TGCGCCAGCAGCTTGAGCGGGACAGGGTCAAGTTCACCCCTCCACTTT.

The rearrangement uses TRBV5-1 and TRBJ1-4, with D possibly being TRBD1 (6 bases). The CDR3 is 14 residues long. Looked up from germline, CDR1 is SGHRS and CDR2 is YFSETQ. Trimming shortened V by 0 bases and J by 5 bases, and 8 bases separated the two germline ends. The CDR3 reads CASSLGTANEKLFF. In DNA form, the CDR3 reads TGCGCCAGCAGCTTGGGGACAGCCAATGAAAAACTGTTTTTT. Full variable domain (outside the CDR3, taken from reference TRBV5-1 and TRBJ1-4): KAGVTQTPRYLIKTRGQQVTLSCSPISGHRSVSWYQQTPGQGLQFLFEYFSETQRNKGNFPGRFSGRQFSNSRSEMNVSTLELGDSALYLCASSLGTANEKLFFGSGTQLSVL.